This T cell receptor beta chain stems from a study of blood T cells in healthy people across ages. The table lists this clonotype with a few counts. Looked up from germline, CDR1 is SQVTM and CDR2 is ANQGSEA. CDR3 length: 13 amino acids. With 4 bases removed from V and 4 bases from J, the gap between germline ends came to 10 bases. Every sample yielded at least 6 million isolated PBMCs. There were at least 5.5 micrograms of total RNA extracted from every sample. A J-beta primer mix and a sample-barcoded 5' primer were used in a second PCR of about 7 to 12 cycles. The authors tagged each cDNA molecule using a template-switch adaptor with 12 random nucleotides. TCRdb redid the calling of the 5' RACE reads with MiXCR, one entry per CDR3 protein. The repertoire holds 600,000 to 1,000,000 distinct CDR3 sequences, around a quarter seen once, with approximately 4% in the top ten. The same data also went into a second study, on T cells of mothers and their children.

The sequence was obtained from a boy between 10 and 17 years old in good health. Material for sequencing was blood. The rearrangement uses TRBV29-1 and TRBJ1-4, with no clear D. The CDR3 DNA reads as TGCAGCGTTGGGTCAGGCTATAATGAAAAACTGTTTTTT. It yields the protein CSVGSGYNEKLFF.